These T cell receptor beta chains were read from a single sample in a study of ipilimumab plus nivolumab after autologous stem cell transplantation. The method was immunoSEQ multiplex PCR; TCRdb's version includes in-frame clones alone and lacks a portion of them. The data show approximately 15,000 clones, with more than 65% seen just once and roughly a third held by the top ten. The specimen comprised PBMCs, sampled in a trial of ipilimumab plus nivolumab as post-transplant consolidation. The source of these receptors is a male donor with diffuse large B-cell lymphoma. CDR3s include the opening cysteine and the closing phenylalanine or tryptophan. The D gene is left open where the match is weak. Part of the rows lack a size; the others show once, few, many or a class for expanded clones.

.	.	TRBV28	TRBJ2-7	TGTGCCAGCAGTTTATTCTCCTACGAGCAGTACTTC	CASSLFSYEQYF
TRBD1	.	TRBV2	TRBJ2-1	TGTGCCAGCCGGGACAGGGCATCATACAATGAGCAGTTCTTC	CASRDRASYNEQFF
.	.	TRBV7-8	TRBJ2-3	TGTGCCAGCAGCTTAGTGGAACTTACAGATACGCAGTATTTT	CASSLVELTDTQYF
.	.	TRBV5-1	TRBJ1-3	TGCGCCAGCAGGGGGGAACCTGGAAACACCATATATTTT	CASRGEPGNTIYF
.	.	TRBV9	TRBJ2-5	TGTGCCAGCAGCCCCGGAGGGACCCAGTACTTC	CASSPGGTQYF
TRBD2	.	TRBV5-1	TRBJ2-3	TGCGCCAGCAGCTCCTCCCGGACTAGCGGGGGCCTTGATACGCAGTATTTT	CASSSSRTSGGLDTQYF
.	once	TRBV5-1	TRBJ2-7	TGCGCCAGCAGCCCCGACGGCTACTCCTACGAGCAGTACTTC	CASSPDGYSYEQYF
.	once	TRBV9	TRBJ2-1	TGTGCCAGCAGCGGAACCTACAATGAGCAGTTCTTC	CASSGTYNEQFF
TRBD2	.	TRBV9	TRBJ2-3	TGTGCCAGCAGCGTGAGCGGGACTAGCACAGATACGCAGTATTTT	CASSVSGTSTDTQYF
.	.	TRBV7-2	TRBJ2-5	TGTGCCAGCAGCTTATTGACATTAGAGACCCAGTACTTC	CASSLLTLETQYF
.	.	TRBV7-9	TRBJ1-5	TGTGCCAGCAGCCCACCAGGGGAGCATCAGCCCCAGCATTTT	CASSPPGEHQPQHF
TRBD2	.	TRBV28	TRBJ2-3	TGTGCCAGCAGTTTAGCGGGAGGCCCTAGCACAGATACGCAGTATTTT	CASSLAGGPSTDTQYF
TRBD1	.	TRBV6-1	TRBJ2-3	TGTGCCAGCAGAAAGGGACAGGGGAGCACAGATACGCAGTATTTT	CASRKGQGSTDTQYF
.	.	TRBV11-2	TRBJ2-1	TGTGCCAGCAGCTTCGGGACTAATGAGCAGTTCTTC	CASSFGTNEQFF
.	.	TRBV7-9	TRBJ2-2	TGTGCCAGCAGAGTCCTGGGGTTGGATTTGACCGGGGAGCTGTTTTTT	CASRVLGLDLTGELFF
TRBD2	.	TRBV10-3	TRBJ2-3	TGTGCCATCGGAGGCCTAGCGGGGGGGTATAGCACAGATACGCAGTATTTT	CAIGGLAGGYSTDTQYF
TRBD2	.	TRBV28	TRBJ2-1	TGTGCCAGCAGCCATCTAGCGGGGGGTTCCTACAATGAGCAGTTCTTC	CASSHLAGGSYNEQFF
TRBD2	.	TRBV30	TRBJ2-1	TGTGCCTGCCGACTAGCGGGGAAGGAGGGTGAGCAGTTCTTC	CACRLAGKEGEQFF
.	.	TRBV5-6	TRBJ1-2	TGTGCCAGCAGCCGCCTGGGGGGTCGGTATGGCTACACCTTC	CASSRLGGRYGYTF
.	.	TRBV5-1	TRBJ2-4	TGCGCCAGCAGCGTATACGACAGACTAGCCAAAAACATTCAGTACTTC	CASSVYDRLAKNIQYF
.	.	TRBV9	TRBJ1-2	TGTGCCAGCAGCGTAGTGGGTGGGGGCTACACCTTC	CASSVVGGGYTF
.	.	TRBV27	TRBJ2-4	TGTGCCAGCAGTTTACCCAACAGGGGAGGATACATTCAGTACTTC	CASSLPNRGGYIQYF
.	.	TRBV21-1	TRBJ1-2	TGTGCCAGCACCCCAAGGGTTTTTGGCTACACCTTC	CASTPRVFGYTF
.	.	TRBV6-1	TRBJ2-3	TGTGCCAGCAGTTCTAAAGCGGTTAGCACAGATACGCAGTATTTT	CASSSKAVSTDTQYF
.	.	TRBV19	TRBJ1-5	TGTGCCAGTAGTTGGCAGGAGAATCAGCCCCAGCATTTT	CASSWQENQPQHF
TRBD1	.	TRBV5-4	TRBJ2-5	TGTGCCAGCAGCGGGGGACAGACGACCCAAGAGACCCAGTACTTC	CASSGGQTTQETQYF
.	once	TRBV7-9	TRBJ2-5	TGTGCCAGCAGCGAGAGGCTTGAGACCCAGTACTTC	CASSERLETQYF
.	.	TRBV5-6	TRBJ2-2	TGTGCCAGCAGCTTGAGGGTCGGCGGGGAGCTGTTTTTT	CASSLRVGGELFF
.	.	TRBV7-2	TRBJ1-5	TGTGCCAGCAGCTTACACAGGGAACAGCCCCAGCATTTT	CASSLHREQPQHF
.	.	TRBV19	TRBJ1-1	TGTGCCAGTTTCGGTTACAGGGACGACACTGAAGCTTTCTTT	CASFGYRDDTEAFF
.	.	TRBV19	TRBJ1-1	TGTGCCAGTAGTTTGAGGGGGATGAACACTGAAGCTTTCTTT	CASSLRGMNTEAFF